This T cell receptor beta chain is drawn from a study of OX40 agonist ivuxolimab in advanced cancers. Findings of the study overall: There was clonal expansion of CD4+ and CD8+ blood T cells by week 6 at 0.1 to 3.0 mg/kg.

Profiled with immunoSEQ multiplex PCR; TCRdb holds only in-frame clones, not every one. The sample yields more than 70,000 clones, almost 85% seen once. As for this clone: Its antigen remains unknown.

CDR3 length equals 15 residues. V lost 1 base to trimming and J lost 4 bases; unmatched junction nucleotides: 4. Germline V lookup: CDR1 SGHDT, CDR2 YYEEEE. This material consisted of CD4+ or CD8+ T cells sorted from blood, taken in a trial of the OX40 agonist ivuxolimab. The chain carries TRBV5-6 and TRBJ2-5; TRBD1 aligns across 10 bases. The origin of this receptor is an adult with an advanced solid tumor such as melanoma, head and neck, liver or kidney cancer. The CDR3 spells CASSLRRDRGETQYF. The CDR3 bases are TGTGCCAGCAGCTTGAGACGGGACAGGGGAGAGACCCAGTACTTC. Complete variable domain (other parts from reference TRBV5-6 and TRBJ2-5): DAGVTQSPTHLIKTRGQQVTLRCSPKSGHDTVSWYQQALGQGPQFIFQYYEEEERQRGNFPDRFSGHQFPNYSSELNVNALLLGDSALYLCASSLRRDRGETQYFGPGTRLLVL.